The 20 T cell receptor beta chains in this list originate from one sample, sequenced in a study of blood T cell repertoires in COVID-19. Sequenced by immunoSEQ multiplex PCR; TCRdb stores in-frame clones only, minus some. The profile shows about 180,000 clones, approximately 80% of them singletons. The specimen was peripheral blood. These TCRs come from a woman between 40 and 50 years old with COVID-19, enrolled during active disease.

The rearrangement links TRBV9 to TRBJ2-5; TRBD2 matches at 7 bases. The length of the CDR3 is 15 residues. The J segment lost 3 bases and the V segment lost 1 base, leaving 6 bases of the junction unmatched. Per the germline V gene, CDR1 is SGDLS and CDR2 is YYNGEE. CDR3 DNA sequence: TGTGCCAGCAGCGTACCCGGGCTAGCGGAAGAGACCCAGTACTTC. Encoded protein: CASSVPGLAEETQYF.

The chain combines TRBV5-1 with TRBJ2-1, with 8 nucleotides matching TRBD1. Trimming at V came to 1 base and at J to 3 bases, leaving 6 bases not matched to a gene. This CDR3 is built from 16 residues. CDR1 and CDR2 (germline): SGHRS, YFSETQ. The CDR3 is CASSLRAGGSYNEQFF. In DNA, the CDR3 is TGCGCCAGCAGCTTGAGGGCAGGGGGCAGCTACAATGAGCAGTTCTTC. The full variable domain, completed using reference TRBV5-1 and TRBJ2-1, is KAGVTQTPRYLIKTRGQQVTLSCSPISGHRSVSWYQQTPGQGLQFLFEYFSETQRNKGNFPGRFSGRQFSNSRSEMNVSTLELGDSALYLCASSLRAGGSYNEQFFGPGTRLTVL.

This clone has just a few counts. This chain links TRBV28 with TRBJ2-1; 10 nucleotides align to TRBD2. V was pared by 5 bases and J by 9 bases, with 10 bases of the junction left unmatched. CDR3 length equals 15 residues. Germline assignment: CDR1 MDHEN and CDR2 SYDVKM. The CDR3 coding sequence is TGTGCCAGCAGTCCCGGGACTAGCGAGACCAGTGAGCAGTTCTTC. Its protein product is CASSPGTSETSEQFF.

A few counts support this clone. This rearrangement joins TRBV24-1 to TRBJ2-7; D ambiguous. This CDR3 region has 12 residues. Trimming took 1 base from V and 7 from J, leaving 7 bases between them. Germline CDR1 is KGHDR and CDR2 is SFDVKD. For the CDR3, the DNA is TGTGCCACCAGTGATTTATCCCGGGAGCAGTACTTC. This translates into CATSDLSREQYF.

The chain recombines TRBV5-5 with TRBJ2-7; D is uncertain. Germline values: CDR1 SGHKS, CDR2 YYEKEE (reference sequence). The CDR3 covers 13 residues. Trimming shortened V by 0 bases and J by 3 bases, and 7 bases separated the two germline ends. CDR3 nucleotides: TGTGCCAGCAGCTTGGGGCCGTTCTACGAGCAGTACTTC. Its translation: CASSLGPFYEQYF.

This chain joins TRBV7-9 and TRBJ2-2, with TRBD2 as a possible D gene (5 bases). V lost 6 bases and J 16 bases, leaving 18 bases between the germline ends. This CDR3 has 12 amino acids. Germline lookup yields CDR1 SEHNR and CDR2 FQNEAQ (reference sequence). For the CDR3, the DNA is TGTGCCAGCAGTCGAAGTGCGGCCGAGGGGTTTTTT. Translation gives CASSRSAAEGFF.

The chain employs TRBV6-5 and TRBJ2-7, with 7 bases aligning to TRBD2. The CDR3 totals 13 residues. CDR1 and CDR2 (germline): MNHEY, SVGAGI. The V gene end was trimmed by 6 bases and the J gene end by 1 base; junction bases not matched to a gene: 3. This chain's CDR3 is CASSGLVSYEQYF. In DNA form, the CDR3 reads TGTGCCAGCAGCGGACTAGTATCCTACGAGCAGTACTTC.

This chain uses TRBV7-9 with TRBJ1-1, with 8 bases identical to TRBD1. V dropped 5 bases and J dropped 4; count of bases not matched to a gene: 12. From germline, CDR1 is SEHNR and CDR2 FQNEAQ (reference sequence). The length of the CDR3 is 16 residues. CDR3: CASSQGGGGQGTEAFF. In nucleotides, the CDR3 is TGTGCCAGCAGCCAGGGGGGTGGTGGACAGGGCACTGAAGCTTTCTTT.

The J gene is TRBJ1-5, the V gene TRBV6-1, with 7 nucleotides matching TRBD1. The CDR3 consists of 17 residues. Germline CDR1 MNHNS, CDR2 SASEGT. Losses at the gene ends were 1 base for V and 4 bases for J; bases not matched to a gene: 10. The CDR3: CASSEVPPGQLNQPQHF. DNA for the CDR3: TGTGCCAGCAGTGAAGTACCGCCGGGACAGCTTAATCAGCCCCAGCATTTT.

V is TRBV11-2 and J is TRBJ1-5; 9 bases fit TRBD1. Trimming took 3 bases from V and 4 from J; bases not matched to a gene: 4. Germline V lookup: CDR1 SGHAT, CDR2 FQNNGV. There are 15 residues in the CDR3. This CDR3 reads CASSLGQGRNQPQHF. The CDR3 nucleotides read TGTGCCAGCAGCTTGGGACAGGGTAGGAATCAGCCCCAGCATTTT.

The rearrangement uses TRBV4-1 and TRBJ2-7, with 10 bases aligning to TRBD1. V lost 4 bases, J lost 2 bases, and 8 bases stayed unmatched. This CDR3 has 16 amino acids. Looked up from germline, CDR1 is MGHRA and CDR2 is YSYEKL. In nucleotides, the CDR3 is TGCGCCAGCAGCCGCCTGGGACAGGGGTCTCCCTACGAGCAGTACTTC. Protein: CASSRLGQGSPYEQYF.

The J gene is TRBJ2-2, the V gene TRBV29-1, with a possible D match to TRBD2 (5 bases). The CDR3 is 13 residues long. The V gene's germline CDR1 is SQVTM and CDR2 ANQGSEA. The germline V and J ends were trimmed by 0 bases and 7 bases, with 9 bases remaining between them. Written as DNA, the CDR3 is TGCAGCGTTGAAGAGACGGGGTTCGGGGAGCTGTTTTTT. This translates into CSVEETGFGELFF.

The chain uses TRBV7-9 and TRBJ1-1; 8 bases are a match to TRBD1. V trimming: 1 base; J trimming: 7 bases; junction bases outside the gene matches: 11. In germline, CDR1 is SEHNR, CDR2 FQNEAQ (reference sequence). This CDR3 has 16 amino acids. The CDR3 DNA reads TGTGCCAGCAGCTTAGAAGGGAGGCAGGGGGCTATTGAAGCTTTCTTT. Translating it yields CASSLEGRQGAIEAFF.

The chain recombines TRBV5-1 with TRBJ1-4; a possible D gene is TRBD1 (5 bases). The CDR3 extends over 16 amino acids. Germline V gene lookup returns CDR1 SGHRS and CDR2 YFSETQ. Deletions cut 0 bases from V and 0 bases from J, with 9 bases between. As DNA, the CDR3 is TGCGCCAGCAGCTTGGGAGACAGCGCAACTAATGAAAAACTGTTTTTT. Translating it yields CASSLGDSATNEKLFF.

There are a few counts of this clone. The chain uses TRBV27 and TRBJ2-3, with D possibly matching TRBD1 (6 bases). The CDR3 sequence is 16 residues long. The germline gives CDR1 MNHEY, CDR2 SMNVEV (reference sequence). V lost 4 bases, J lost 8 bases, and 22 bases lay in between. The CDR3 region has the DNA TGTGCCAGCAGTTCTCCCAGGGGCCGACCTTCCCCTACGCAGTATTTT. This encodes CASSSPRGRPSPTQYF.

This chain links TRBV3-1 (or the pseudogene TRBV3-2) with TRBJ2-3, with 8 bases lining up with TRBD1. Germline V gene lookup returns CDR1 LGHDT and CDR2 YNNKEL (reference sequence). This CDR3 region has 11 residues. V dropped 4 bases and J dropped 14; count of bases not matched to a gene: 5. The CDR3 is CASSPGQGAYF. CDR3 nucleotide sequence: TGTGCCAGCAGCCCCGGACAGGGTGCGTATTTT.

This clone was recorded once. The CDR3 DNA sequence: TGTGCCAGCAGCCCGGGGACTAGCAATGAGCAGTTCTTC. This encodes CASSPGTSNEQFF. The chain is built from TRBV7-9 and TRBJ2-1; 8 bases are shared with TRBD2. The CDR3 runs to 13 residues. Germline assignment: CDR1 SEHNR and CDR2 FQNEAQ (reference sequence). The trim removed 5 bases at V and 6 bases at J, leaving 3 bases unmatched.

The DNA of the CDR3 is TGTGCCAGCAGTTACCCTTCTAGCGGGGGGGAGACCCAGTACTTC. Its translation: CASSYPSSGGETQYF. The rearrangement joins TRBV6-2 or TRBV6-3 to TRBJ2-5; 11 bases match TRBD2. Germline V gene sequence: CDR1 MNHEY, CDR2 SVGEGT. The V segment lost 2 bases and the J segment 5 bases; nucleotides outside the gene matches: 4. CDR3 length: 15 amino acids.

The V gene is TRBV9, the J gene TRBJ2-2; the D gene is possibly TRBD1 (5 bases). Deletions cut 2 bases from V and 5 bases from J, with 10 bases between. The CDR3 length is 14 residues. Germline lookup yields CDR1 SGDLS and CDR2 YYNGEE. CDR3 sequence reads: CASSVKGRTGELFF. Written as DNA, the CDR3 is TGTGCCAGCAGCGTTAAGGGGCGAACCGGGGAGCTGTTTTTT.

The CDR3 sequence is CASSAGRTSPSTDTQYF. The DNA for the CDR3 is TGTGCCAGCAGCGCGGGTCGGACTAGTCCAAGCACAGATACGCAGTATTTT. The chain employs TRBV9 and TRBJ2-3; TRBD2 matches at 7 bases. With V trimmed by 3 bases and J by 0 bases, 10 bases remained unmatched. Germline V gene lookup returns CDR1 SGDLS and CDR2 YYNGEE. The CDR3 spans 17 residues. The full variable domain, completed using reference TRBV9 and TRBJ2-3, is DSGVTQTPKHLITATGQRVTLRCSPRSGDLSVYWYQQSLDQGLQFLIQYYNGEERAKGNILERFSAQQFPDLHSELNLSSLELGDSALYFCASSAGRTSPSTDTQYFGPGTRLTVL.